Listed here are 8 T cell receptor beta chains from one sample, sequenced in a study of identical twins. TCRdb re-called the 5' RACE reads with MiXCR, one entry per CDR3 protein. The table has 450,000 to 500,000 distinct CDR3 sequences, roughly an eighth seen once. This sample also belongs to another study, concerning yellow fever vaccine responses in identical twins.

The sample consisted of CD4+ T cells sorted from blood. The receptor set was obtained from a woman younger than 35 in good health.

The genes are TRBV5-1 and TRBJ2-5, with 11 positions matching TRBD2. The V gene's germline CDR1 is SGHRS and CDR2 YFSETQ. There are 18 residues in the CDR3. V trimming: 0 bases; J trimming: 2 bases; junction bases outside the gene matches: 9. The CDR3 sequence is CASSLAPAGTSGQETQYF. In DNA form, the CDR3 reads TGCGCCAGCAGCTTGGCACCAGCTGGGACTAGCGGACAAGAGACCCAGTACTTC.

This chain uses TRBV28 with TRBJ2-1; 12 bases are a match to TRBD2. Trimming cost V 5 bases and J 7 bases; bases outside gene matches: 6. The CDR3 length is 15 residues. The germline CDR1 and CDR2 sequences are MDHEN and SYDVKM. CDR3 sequence: CASSKRLAGANEQFF. The DNA of the CDR3 is TGTGCCAGCAGTAAGCGACTAGCGGGAGCGAATGAGCAGTTCTTC.

This clonotype showed up many times. The chain joins TRBV7-2 to TRBJ2-5; D gene ambiguous. The CDR3 runs 12 residues. CDR1 is SGHTA and CDR2 is FQGNSA in the germline V gene. The V gene lost 5 bases and the J gene lost 2 bases, with 6 bases spanning the gap. CDR3 DNA sequence: TGTGCCAGCAGCGTAAAGCAAGAGACCCAGTACTTC. This codes for CASSVKQETQYF.

This clonotype was seen a handful of times. V and J are TRBV28 and TRBJ2-5; D ambiguous. The germline CDR1 and CDR2 sequences are MDHEN and SYDVKM. V lost 8 bases and J 1 base, leaving 8 bases between the germline ends. CDR3 size: 12 residues. The DNA for the CDR3 is TGTGCCAGCGGAACTACCCAAGAGACCCAGTACTTC. This codes for CASGTTQETQYF.

The chain uses TRBV6-2 or TRBV6-3 and TRBJ1-2; no firm D call. Per germline, CDR1 MNHEY and CDR2 SVGEGT. This CDR3 is 14 amino acids long. V lost 6 bases to trimming and J lost 4 bases, with 15 bases between them. The CDR3 protein is CASRISGVSYGYTF. DNA of the CDR3: TGTGCCAGCAGGATAAGCGGGGTGTCCTATGGCTACACCTTC.

This clonotype has more than one count but fewer than ten. The rearrangement uses TRBV24-1 and TRBJ2-1, with D possibly called TRBD1 or TRBD2 (5 bases each). This CDR3 has 14 amino acids. V was trimmed by 2 bases and J by 12 bases, leaving 16 bases between them. Germline CDR1 and CDR2: KGHDR and SFDVKD. The CDR3 region has the DNA TGTGCCACCAGTGATTCTCCACTCAGGGAGATGCAGTTCTTC. Protein sequence: CATSDSPLREMQFF.

This clonotype was seen a handful of times. The chain recombines TRBV28 with TRBJ2-7, with 14 bases matching TRBD2. The CDR3 consists of 16 residues. The junction had 11 bases not matched to a gene; V was cut back by 6 bases and J by 7 bases. The germline CDR1 and CDR2 sequences are MDHEN and SYDVKM. The CDR3 bases are TGTGCCAGCAGCCTTCAGACTAGCGGGGGGGCGAGGGAGCAGTACTTC. Its translation: CASSLQTSGGAREQYF.

A few counts support this clonotype. The rearrangement links TRBV29-1 to TRBJ2-5; D perhaps matches TRBD2 (6 bases). Deletions cut 6 bases from V and 5 bases from J, with 19 bases between. The CDR3 length is 14 residues. CDR1 is SQVTM, CDR2 ANQGSEA, per germline. The CDR3 bases are TGCAGCGTCCTCCCTGGGAGGCGCGGGGAGACCCAGTACTTC. Protein product: CSVLPGRRGETQYF.